The 27 T cell receptor beta chains below all came from one sample that was sequenced in a study of shared clonotypes between healthy human individuals. As defined, naive CD8 cells were CD45RO-negative and positively selected for CCR7, with terminally differentiated effector memory CD45RA+ cells excluded. TCRdb's table, derived via immunoSEQ multiplex PCR, lists solely in-frame clones and lacks some. The table has hundreds of thousands of clones, about 90% seen once. Sequenced material: naive CD8+ T cells sorted from blood. Every receptor here comes from a man between 25 and 39 years old in good health.

J is TRBJ2-7 and V is TRBV19, with D tentatively TRBD2 (5 bases). V was trimmed by 4 bases and J by 6 bases, leaving 13 bases between them. The CDR3 covers 13 residues. The germline V gene has CDR1 LNHDA and CDR2 SQIVND (reference sequence). The CDR3 loop is CASSTSKGVEQYF. The DNA for the CDR3 is TGTGCCAGTAGTACCTCGAAGGGAGTCGAGCAGTACTTC.

The chain is built from TRBV7-9 and TRBJ2-7; 9 nucleotides line up with TRBD2. Germline-derived CDR1 and CDR2 are SEHNR and FQNEAQ (reference sequence). The CDR3 sequence is 15 residues long. J gave up 5 bases and V 1 base, and 6 bases lay outside the gene matches. The CDR3 DNA is TGTGCCAGCAGCTTAGTTTCTAGCGGGAAAAACGAGCAGTACTTC. This encodes CASSLVSSGKNEQYF. Drawing the rest from reference TRBV7-9 and TRBJ2-7, the complete variable domain is DTGVSQNPRHKITKRGQNVTFRCDPISEHNRLYWYRQTLGQGPEFLTYFQNEAQLEKSRLLSDRFSAERPKGSFSTLEIQRTEQGDSAMYLCASSLVSSGKNEQYFGPGTRLTVT.

V gene TRBV5-6 combines with J gene TRBJ2-1, with 10 bases that match TRBD1. Losses at the gene ends were 3 bases for V and 8 bases for J; bases not matched to a gene: 5. Germline CDR1 SGHDT, CDR2 YYEEEE. There are 14 residues in the CDR3. In nucleotides, the CDR3 is TGTGCCAGCAGCTACGGGACAGGGGTGCATGAGCAGTTCTTC. It specifies CASSYGTGVHEQFF.

The J gene is TRBJ2-2, the V gene TRBV7-9; D unresolved. The CDR3 length is 12 residues. Germline lookup yields CDR1 SEHNR and CDR2 FQNEAQ (reference sequence). The V end was cut by 5 bases, the J end by 5 bases, with 6 bases between. CDR3 region: CASSAGTGELFF. CDR3 DNA sequence: TGTGCCAGCAGCGCAGGAACCGGGGAGCTGTTTTTT.

This chain joins TRBV9 and TRBJ2-3; 7 nucleotides agree with TRBD2. Unmatched junction bases numbered 8, after V lost 0 bases and J lost 4 bases. From germline, CDR1 is SGDLS and CDR2 YYNGEE. CDR3 length equals 16 residues. CDR3 sequence reads: CASSVEPAGTSDTQYF. DNA for the CDR3: TGTGCCAGCAGCGTAGAGCCAGCGGGAACCTCAGATACGCAGTATTTT. The full variable domain, completed using reference TRBV9 and TRBJ2-3, is DSGVTQTPKHLITATGQRVTLRCSPRSGDLSVYWYQQSLDQGLQFLIQYYNGEERAKGNILERFSAQQFPDLHSELNLSSLELGDSALYFCASSVEPAGTSDTQYFGPGTRLTVL.

This clone was counted between two and nine times. The chain links TRBV6-6 to TRBJ1-2; D unclear. Germline V gene lookup returns CDR1 MNHNY and CDR2 SVGAGI (reference sequence). Trimming took 10 bases from V and 3 from J, leaving 9 bases between them. The CDR3 length is 11 residues. In nucleotides, the CDR3 is TGTGCCATCCGTACTGACTATGGCTACACCTTC. Protein: CAIRTDYGYTF.

The J gene is TRBJ1-4, the V gene TRBV19; the D gene is possibly TRBD1 (5 bases). The length of the CDR3 is 14 residues. V was trimmed by 5 bases and J by 8 bases, leaving 15 bases between them. Germline assignment: CDR1 LNHDA and CDR2 SQIVND (reference sequence). The CDR3 coding sequence is TGTGCCAGTAGTTTTATGGGGACCCAGGAAAAACTGTTTTTT. Translation gives CASSFMGTQEKLFF. Filled out from reference TRBV19 and TRBJ1-4, the complete variable domain reads DGGITQSPKYLFRKEGQNVTLSCEQNLNHDAMYWYRQDPGQGLRLIYYSQIVNDFQKGDIAEGYSVSREKKESFPLTVTSAQKNPTAFYLCASSFMGTQEKLFFGSGTQLSVL.

V gene TRBV10-3 combines with J gene TRBJ1-2, with D perhaps TRBD1 (5 bases). Germline V CDR1 and CDR2: ENHRY, SYGVKD. The CDR3 is 14 residues long. V lost 5 bases, J lost 4 bases, and 14 bases lay in between. CDR3 nucleotides: TGTGCCATCAGTTTACCGGGACGGAGCTATGGCTACACCTTC. This translates into CAISLPGRSYGYTF.

This chain uses TRBV6-1 with TRBJ2-2; 7 bases agree with TRBD1. V lost 6 bases to trimming and J lost 7 bases; unmatched junction nucleotides: 20. CDR1 is MNHNS and CDR2 is SASEGT in the germline V gene. The CDR3 totals 18 residues. The CDR3 nucleotides read TGTGCCAGCAGCGAACCTCCGGGGACAGAAATATGGCACGGGGAGCTGTTTTTT. Residues: CASSEPPGTEIWHGELFF.

A word on this clone: At the DNA level, this CDR3 is encoded by other sequences in the same sample as well. This rearrangement joins TRBV9 to TRBJ2-1, with unresolved D. The CDR3 runs 13 residues. With 0 bases removed from V and 3 bases from J, the gap between germline ends came to 4 bases. CDR1 is SGDLS and CDR2 is YYNGEE in the germline V gene. CDR3 coding DNA: TGTGCCAGCAGCGTAGGGGTCTACAATGAGCAGTTCTTC. It is translated as CASSVGVYNEQFF.

The genes are TRBV5-1 and TRBJ1-2; no firm D call. CDR1 is SGHRS, CDR2 YFSETQ, per germline. Deletions cut 0 bases from V and 8 bases from J, with 11 bases between. The CDR3 extends over 13 amino acids. The CDR3 bases are TGCGCCAGCAGCTTGGATGGGAGGCAGGGCTACACCTTC. Protein sequence: CASSLDGRQGYTF. Full variable domain (rest looked up from reference TRBV5-1 and TRBJ1-2): KAGVTQTPRYLIKTRGQQVTLSCSPISGHRSVSWYQQTPGQGLQFLFEYFSETQRNKGNFPGRFSGRQFSNSRSEMNVSTLELGDSALYLCASSLDGRQGYTFGSGTRLTVV.

This CDR3 reads CASSEGLTYEQYF. Here the CDR3 DNA reads TGTGCCAGCAGCGAAGGACTGACCTACGAGCAGTACTTC. The V gene is TRBV11-2, the J gene TRBJ2-7, with D possibly being TRBD2 (5 bases). Trimming shortened V by 5 bases and J by 2 bases, and 10 bases separated the two germline ends. Looked up from germline, CDR1 is SGHAT and CDR2 is FQNNGV. The CDR3 is made up of 13 amino acids.

The gene calls are TRBV4-3 and TRBJ2-3; possibly TRBD1 or TRBD2 for D (5 bases each). V lost 0 bases to trimming and J lost 2 bases, with 12 bases between them. CDR1 is LGHNA and CDR2 is YSLEER in the germline V gene. The CDR3 spans 16 residues. CDR3 in DNA: TGCGCCAGCAGCCAAGATTATGAGGGGTACACAGATACGCAGTATTTT. Its protein is CASSQDYEGYTDTQYF.

This clone is a singleton in its sample. The genes are TRBV27 and TRBJ1-1; D unclear. The CDR3 consists of 13 residues. With 3 bases removed from V and 0 bases from J, the gap between germline ends came to 5 bases. Germline assignment: CDR1 MNHEY and CDR2 SMNVEV (reference sequence). DNA for the CDR3: TGTGCCAGCAGTTTTCGTATGAACACTGAAGCTTTCTTT. This sequence encodes CASSFRMNTEAFF.

The chain uses TRBV28 and TRBJ2-3, with 10 bases identical to TRBD2. This CDR3 contains 17 residues. CDR1 is MDHEN, CDR2 SYDVKM, per germline. V was pared by 7 bases and J by 0 bases, with 10 bases of the junction left unmatched. DNA for the CDR3: TGTGCCAGCACCAGGACTAGCGGCCCCCTTAGCACAGATACGCAGTATTTT. Residues: CASTRTSGPLSTDTQYF.

CDR3 DNA: TGTGCCAGCAGTTATAAGGCGGCCTACGAGCAGTACTTC. Translating gives CASSYKAAYEQYF. The chain carries TRBV27 and TRBJ2-7; no reliable D call. Germline lookup yields CDR1 MNHEY and CDR2 SMNVEV (reference sequence). The CDR3 sequence is 13 residues long. The germline V and J ends were trimmed by 4 bases and 2 bases, with 9 bases remaining between them.

CDR3 in amino acids: CASSWQGAVEKLFF. CDR3 DNA: TGTGCCAGCAGTTGGCAGGGGGCGGTTGAAAAACTGTTTTTT. This chain links TRBV6-6 with TRBJ1-4; 8 nucleotides match TRBD1. Germline V CDR1 and CDR2: MNHNY, SVGAGI (reference sequence). After removal of 4 bases from V and 7 bases from J, the junction contained 5 bases not matched to a gene. There are 14 residues in the CDR3.

The CDR3 DNA is TGTGCCAGTAGTTCGACTAGCGGCACAGATACGCAGTATTTT. Protein product: CASSSTSGTDTQYF. This rearrangement joins TRBV19 to TRBJ2-3; TRBD2 matches at 8 bases. This CDR3 has 14 residues. Germline CDR1 reads LNHDA; CDR2 reads SQIVND (reference sequence). The V segment lost 5 bases and the J segment 1 base; nucleotides outside the gene matches: 2.

The chain is built from TRBV9 and TRBJ2-2; D gene ambiguous. This CDR3 has 13 amino acids. Germline V gene sequence: CDR1 SGDLS, CDR2 YYNGEE. V was trimmed by 0 bases and J by 6 bases, leaving 6 bases between them. The chain's CDR3 is CASSVESPGELFF. In nucleotides, the CDR3 is TGTGCCAGCAGCGTAGAGAGCCCCGGGGAGCTGTTTTTT. Full variable domain (remainder filled in from reference TRBV9 and TRBJ2-2): DSGVTQTPKHLITATGQRVTLRCSPRSGDLSVYWYQQSLDQGLQFLIQYYNGEERAKGNILERFSAQQFPDLHSELNLSSLELGDSALYFCASSVESPGELFFGEGSRLTVL.

This chain links TRBV2 with TRBJ2-7; 14 bases agree with TRBD2. V lost 5 bases to trimming and J lost 5 bases; unmatched junction nucleotides: 26. This CDR3 spans 22 amino acids. Germline V gives CDR1 SNHLY, CDR2 FYNNEI. CDR3 sequence reads: CASSLLSLVGNAGTSGSNEQYF. In DNA form, the CDR3 reads TGTGCCAGCAGTTTGCTGTCTCTGGTCGGAAACGCGGGGACTAGCGGGAGTAACGAGCAGTACTTC.

The chain carries TRBV10-2 and TRBJ2-2; D unresolved. The germline gives CDR1 WSHSY, CDR2 SAAADI. This CDR3 region has 15 residues. V was trimmed by 0 bases and J by 0 bases, leaving 5 bases between them. This CDR3 reads CASSESVSNTGELFF. DNA for the CDR3: TGCGCCAGCAGTGAGTCGGTCTCGAACACCGGGGAGCTGTTTTTT.

The rearrangement uses TRBV19 and TRBJ2-1; D is perhaps TRBD1 (6 bases). CDR1 is LNHDA, CDR2 SQIVND, per germline (reference sequence). Trimming pared 10 bases from V and 5 bases from J, leaving 21 bases between. This CDR3 region has 15 residues. As DNA, the CDR3 is TGTGCCACCAGCTCAGGGGCAAACCCTAACAATGAGCAGTTCTTC. It translates to CATSSGANPNNEQFF. Full variable domain (missing parts from reference TRBV19 and TRBJ2-1): DGGITQSPKYLFRKEGQNVTLSCEQNLNHDAMYWYRQDPGQGLRLIYYSQIVNDFQKGDIAEGYSVSREKKESFPLTVTSAQKNPTAFYLCATSSGANPNNEQFFGPGTRLTVL.

This clone has a single count. This chain joins TRBV28 and TRBJ1-5; 7 bases are shared with TRBD1. This CDR3 has 14 residues. V was pared by 5 bases and J by 3 bases, with 4 bases of the junction left unmatched. CDR1 is MDHEN, CDR2 SYDVKM, per germline. CDR3 residues: CASSPGGPNQPQHF. In nucleotides, the CDR3 is TGTGCCAGCAGTCCAGGGGGACCCAATCAGCCCCAGCATTTT.

As concerns this clone: Other DNA sequences in the same sample also yield this CDR3. The rearrangement links TRBV27 to TRBJ1-5, with D uncertain. Germline V gives CDR1 MNHEY, CDR2 SMNVEV (reference sequence). The CDR3 is made up of 13 amino acids. The V end was cut by 2 bases, the J end by 3 bases, with 5 bases between. The CDR3 sequence is CASSLGLNQPQHF. For the CDR3, the DNA is TGTGCCAGCAGTTTAGGACTCAATCAGCCCCAGCATTTT.

The CDR3 protein is CASSVPGQGIETQYF. The CDR3 DNA reads as TGTGCCAGCAGCGTTCCGGGACAGGGAATAGAAACCCAGTACTTC. The rearrangement joins TRBV9 to TRBJ2-5; 9 bases match TRBD1. V was clipped by 2 bases and J by 8 bases; unmatched bases: 10. Germline V lookup: CDR1 SGDLS, CDR2 YYNGEE. The CDR3 loop spans 15 amino acids.

V and J are TRBV5-1 and TRBJ2-7; 8 bases are a match to TRBD1. Germline CDR1 SGHRS, CDR2 YFSETQ. The V segment lost 4 bases and the J segment 4 bases; nucleotides outside the gene matches: 22. The CDR3 is 19 residues long. CDR3 bases: TGCGCCAGCAGCACCCGGACAGGGTACAACACGAGGGGGGTATACGAGCAGTACTTC. Amino acids: CASSTRTGYNTRGVYEQYF. The entire variable domain, with the rest obtained from reference TRBV5-1 and TRBJ2-7, is as follows: KAGVTQTPRYLIKTRGQQVTLSCSPISGHRSVSWYQQTPGQGLQFLFEYFSETQRNKGNFPGRFSGRQFSNSRSEMNVSTLELGDSALYLCASSTRTGYNTRGVYEQYFGPGTRLTVT.

Points on this clone: Different DNA sequences within this sample yield the same CDR3. The rearrangement joins TRBV15 to TRBJ2-7; TRBD2 agrees at 13 bases. This CDR3 has 15 residues. Germline CDR1 and CDR2: LNHNV and YYDKDF (reference sequence). The junction had 1 base not matched to a gene; V was cut back by 3 bases and J by 2 bases. The CDR3 protein is CATSRGTSGTYEQYF. For the CDR3, the DNA is TGTGCCACCAGCAGGGGGACTAGCGGGACCTACGAGCAGTACTTC.